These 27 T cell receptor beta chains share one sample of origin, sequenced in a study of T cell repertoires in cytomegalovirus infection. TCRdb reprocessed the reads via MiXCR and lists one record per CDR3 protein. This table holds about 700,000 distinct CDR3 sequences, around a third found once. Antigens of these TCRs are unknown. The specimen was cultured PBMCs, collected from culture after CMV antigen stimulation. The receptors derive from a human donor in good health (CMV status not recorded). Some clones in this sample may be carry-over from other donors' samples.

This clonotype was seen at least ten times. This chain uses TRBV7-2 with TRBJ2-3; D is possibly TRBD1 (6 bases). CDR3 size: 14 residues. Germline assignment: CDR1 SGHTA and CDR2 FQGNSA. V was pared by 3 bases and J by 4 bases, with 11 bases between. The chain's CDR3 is CASSFSRGADTQYF. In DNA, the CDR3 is TGTGCCAGCAGCTTCTCCAGGGGCGCAGATACGCAGTATTTT.

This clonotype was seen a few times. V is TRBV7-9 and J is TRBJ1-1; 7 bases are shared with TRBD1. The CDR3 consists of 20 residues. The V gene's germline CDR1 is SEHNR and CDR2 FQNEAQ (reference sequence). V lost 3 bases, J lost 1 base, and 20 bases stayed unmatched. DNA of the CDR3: TGTGCCAGCAGCTTTACGCGCAGGGGGACGGGTCGACCGGAGAACACTGAAGCTTTCTTT. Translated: CASSFTRRGTGRPENTEAFF.

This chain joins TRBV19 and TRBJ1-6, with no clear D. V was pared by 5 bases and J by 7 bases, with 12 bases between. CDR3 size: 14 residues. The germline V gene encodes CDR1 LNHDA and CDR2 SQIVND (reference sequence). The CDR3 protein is CASSWTTSNSPLHF. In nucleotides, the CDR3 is TGTGCCAGTAGTTGGACCACATCCAATTCACCCCTCCACTTT.

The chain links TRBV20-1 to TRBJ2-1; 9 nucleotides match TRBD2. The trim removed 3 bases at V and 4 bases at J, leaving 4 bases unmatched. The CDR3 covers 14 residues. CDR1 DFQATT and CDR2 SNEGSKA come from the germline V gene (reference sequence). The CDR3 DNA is TGCAGTGCTAGGATAAGCGGGGGGTACAATGAGCAGTTCTTC. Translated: CSARISGGYNEQFF.

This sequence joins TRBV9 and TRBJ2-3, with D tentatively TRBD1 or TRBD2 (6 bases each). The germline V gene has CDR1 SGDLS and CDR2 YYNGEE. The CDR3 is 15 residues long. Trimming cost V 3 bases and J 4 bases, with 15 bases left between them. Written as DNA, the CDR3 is TGTGCCAGCAGCGGGGGGGCCAAGTACGCAGATACGCAGTATTTT. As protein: CASSGGAKYADTQYF.

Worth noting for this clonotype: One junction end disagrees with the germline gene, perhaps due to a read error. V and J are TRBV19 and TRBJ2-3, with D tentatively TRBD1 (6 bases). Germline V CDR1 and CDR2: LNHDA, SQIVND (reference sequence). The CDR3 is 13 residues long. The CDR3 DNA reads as TGCGCCAGCGGAGACAGGAGCACAGATACGCAGTATTTT. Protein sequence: CASGDRSTDTQYF. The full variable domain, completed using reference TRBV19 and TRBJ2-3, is DGGITQSPKYLFRKEGQNVTLSCEQNLNHDAMYWYRQDPGQGLRLIYYSQIVNDFQKGDIAEGYSVSREKKESFPLTVTSAQKNPTAFYLCASGDRSTDTQYFGPGTRLTVL.

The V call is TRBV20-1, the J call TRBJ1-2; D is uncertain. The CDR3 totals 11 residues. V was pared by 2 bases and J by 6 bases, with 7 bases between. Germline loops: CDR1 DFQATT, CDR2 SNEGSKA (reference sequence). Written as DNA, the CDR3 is TGCAGTGCTAGAAGGGAGCATGGCTACACCTTC. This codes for CSARREHGYTF.

The CDR3 region has the DNA TGCAGCGTTGTAGGAAGGGTTGGCACGCAGTATTTT. It encodes CSVVGRVGTQYF. The J gene is TRBJ2-3, the V gene TRBV29-1; D unresolved. Trimming removed 4 bases from V and 9 bases from J, with 14 bases in between. CDR3 length equals 12 residues. Germline-derived CDR1 and CDR2 are SQVTM and ANQGSEA.

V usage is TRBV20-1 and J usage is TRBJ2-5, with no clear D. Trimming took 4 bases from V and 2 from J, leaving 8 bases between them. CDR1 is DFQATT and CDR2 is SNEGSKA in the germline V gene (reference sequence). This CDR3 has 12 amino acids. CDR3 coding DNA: TGCAGTGCTACACTACATCAAGAGACCCAGTACTTC. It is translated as CSATLHQETQYF.

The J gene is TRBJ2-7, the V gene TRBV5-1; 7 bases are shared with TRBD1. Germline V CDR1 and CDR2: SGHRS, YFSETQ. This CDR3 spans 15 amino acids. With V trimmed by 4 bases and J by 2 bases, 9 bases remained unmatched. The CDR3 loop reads CASSLGNRGPYEQYF. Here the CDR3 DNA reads TGCGCCAGCAGCCTGGGGAACAGGGGCCCCTACGAGCAGTACTTC. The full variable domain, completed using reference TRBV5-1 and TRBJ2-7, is KAGVTQTPRYLIKTRGQQVTLSCSPISGHRSVSWYQQTPGQGLQFLFEYFSETQRNKGNFPGRFSGRQFSNSRSEMNVSTLELGDSALYLCASSLGNRGPYEQYFGPGTRLTVT.

The CDR3 reads CASKGSSASNEKLFF. The CDR3 DNA reads as TGTGCCAGTAAGGGGTCATCGGCTTCTAATGAAAAACTGTTTTTT. The chain uses TRBV19 and TRBJ1-4; the D gene is possibly TRBD1 (5 bases). The V end was cut by 7 bases, the J end by 3 bases, with 15 bases between. CDR3 length: 15 amino acids. Germline loops: CDR1 LNHDA, CDR2 SQIVND (reference sequence). Filled out from reference TRBV19 and TRBJ1-4, the complete variable domain reads DGGITQSPKYLFRKEGQNVTLSCEQNLNHDAMYWYRQDPGQGLRLIYYSQIVNDFQKGDIAEGYSVSREKKESFPLTVTSAQKNPTAFYLCASKGSSASNEKLFFGSGTQLSVL.

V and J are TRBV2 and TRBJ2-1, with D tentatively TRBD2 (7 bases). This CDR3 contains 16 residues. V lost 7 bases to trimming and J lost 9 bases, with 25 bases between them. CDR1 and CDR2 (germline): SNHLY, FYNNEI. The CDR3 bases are TGTGCCAGCACCCTAATTGGGGGGGGCGGAGTAGTTGAGCAGTTCTTC. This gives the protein CASTLIGGGGVVEQFF. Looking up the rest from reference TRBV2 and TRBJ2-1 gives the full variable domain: EPEVTQTPSHQVTQMGQEVILRCVPISNHLYFYWYRQILGQKVEFLVSFYNNEISEKSEIFDDQFSVERPDGSNFTLKIRSTKLEDSAMYFCASTLIGGGGVVEQFFGPGTRLTVL.

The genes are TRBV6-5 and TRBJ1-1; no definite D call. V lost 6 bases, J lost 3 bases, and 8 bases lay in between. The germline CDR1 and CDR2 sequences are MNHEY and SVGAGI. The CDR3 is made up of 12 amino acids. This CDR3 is CASRWWDTEAFF. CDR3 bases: TGTGCCAGCAGGTGGTGGGACACTGAAGCTTTCTTT.

CDR3 loop: CASRDRGPNTEAFF. The CDR3 DNA reads TGTGCCAGCAGAGACAGGGGCCCGAACACTGAAGCTTTCTTT. The chain couples TRBV6-1 to TRBJ1-1; 8 nucleotides match TRBD1. Unmatched junction bases numbered 4, after V lost 6 bases and J lost 1 base. Looked up from germline, CDR1 is MNHNS and CDR2 is SASEGT. The CDR3 has 14 amino acids.

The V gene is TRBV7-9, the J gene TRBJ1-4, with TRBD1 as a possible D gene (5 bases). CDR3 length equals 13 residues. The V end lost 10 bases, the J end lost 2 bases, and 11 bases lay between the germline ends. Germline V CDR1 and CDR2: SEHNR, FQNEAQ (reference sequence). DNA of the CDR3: TGTGCCACCCCTGGGGGGACTAATGAAAAACTGTTTTTT. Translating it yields CATPGGTNEKLFF.

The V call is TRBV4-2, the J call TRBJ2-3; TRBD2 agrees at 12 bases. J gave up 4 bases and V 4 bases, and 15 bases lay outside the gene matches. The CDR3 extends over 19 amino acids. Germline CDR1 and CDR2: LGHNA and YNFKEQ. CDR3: CASSLVGASGGVRADTQYF. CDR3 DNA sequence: TGTGCCAGCAGCCTAGTAGGGGCTAGCGGGGGGGTACGCGCAGATACGCAGTATTTT.

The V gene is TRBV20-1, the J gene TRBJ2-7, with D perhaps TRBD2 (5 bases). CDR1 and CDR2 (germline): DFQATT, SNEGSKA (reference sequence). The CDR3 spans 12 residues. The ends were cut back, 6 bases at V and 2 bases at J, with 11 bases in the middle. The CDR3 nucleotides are TGCAGTGCCCAAGACGGGACCTACGAGCAGTACTTC. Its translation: CSAQDGTYEQYF.

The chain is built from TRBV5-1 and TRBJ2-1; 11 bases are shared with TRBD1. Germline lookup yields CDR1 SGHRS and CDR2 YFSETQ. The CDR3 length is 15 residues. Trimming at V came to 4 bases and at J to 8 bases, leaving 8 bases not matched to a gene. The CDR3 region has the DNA TGCGCCAGCAGCACGCCGGGACAGGGGGGAGATGAGCAGTTCTTC. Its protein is CASSTPGQGGDEQFF. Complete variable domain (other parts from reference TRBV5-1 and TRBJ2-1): KAGVTQTPRYLIKTRGQQVTLSCSPISGHRSVSWYQQTPGQGLQFLFEYFSETQRNKGNFPGRFSGRQFSNSRSEMNVSTLELGDSALYLCASSTPGQGGDEQFFGPGTRLTVL.

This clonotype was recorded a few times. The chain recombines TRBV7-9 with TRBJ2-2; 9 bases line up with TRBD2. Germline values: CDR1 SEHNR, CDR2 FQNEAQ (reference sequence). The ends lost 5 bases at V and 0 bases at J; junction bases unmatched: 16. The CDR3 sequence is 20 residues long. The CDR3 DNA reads TGTGCCAGCAGCCCGACCTTGGGGTGGAAGCGGGAGGCGAACACCGGGGAGCTGTTTTTT. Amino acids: CASSPTLGWKREANTGELFF. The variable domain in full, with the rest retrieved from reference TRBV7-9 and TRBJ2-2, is DTGVSQNPRHKITKRGQNVTFRCDPISEHNRLYWYRQTLGQGPEFLTYFQNEAQLEKSRLLSDRFSAERPKGSFSTLEIQRTEQGDSAMYLCASSPTLGWKREANTGELFFGEGSRLTVL.

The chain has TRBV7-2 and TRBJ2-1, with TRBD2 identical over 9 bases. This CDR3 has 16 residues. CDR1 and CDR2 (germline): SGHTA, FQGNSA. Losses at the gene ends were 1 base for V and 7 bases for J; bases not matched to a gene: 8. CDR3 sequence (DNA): TGTGCCAGCAGCTTAGGAGGCGGGGGGGCTCAGAATGAGCAGTTCTTC. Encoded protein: CASSLGGGGAQNEQFF.

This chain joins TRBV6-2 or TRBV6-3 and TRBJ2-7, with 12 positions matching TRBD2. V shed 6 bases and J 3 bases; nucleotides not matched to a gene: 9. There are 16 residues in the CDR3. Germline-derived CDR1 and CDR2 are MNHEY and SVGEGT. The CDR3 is CASSRGLAGSFYEQYF. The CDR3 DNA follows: TGTGCCAGCAGCCGTGGACTAGCGGGATCATTCTACGAGCAGTACTTC.

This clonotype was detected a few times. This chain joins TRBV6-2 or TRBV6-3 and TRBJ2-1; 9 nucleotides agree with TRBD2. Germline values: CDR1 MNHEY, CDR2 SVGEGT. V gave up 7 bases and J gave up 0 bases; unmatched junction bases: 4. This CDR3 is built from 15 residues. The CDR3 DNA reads TGTGCCAGCACGGCGGGAGGGAGCTCCTACAATGAGCAGTTCTTC. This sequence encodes CASTAGGSSYNEQFF.

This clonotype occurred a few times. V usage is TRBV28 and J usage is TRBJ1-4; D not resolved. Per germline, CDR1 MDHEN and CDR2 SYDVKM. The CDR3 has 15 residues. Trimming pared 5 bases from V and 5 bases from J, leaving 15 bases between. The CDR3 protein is CASSPPGVQNEKLFF. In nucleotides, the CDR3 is TGTGCCAGCAGTCCCCCAGGAGTGCAGAATGAAAAACTGTTTTTT.

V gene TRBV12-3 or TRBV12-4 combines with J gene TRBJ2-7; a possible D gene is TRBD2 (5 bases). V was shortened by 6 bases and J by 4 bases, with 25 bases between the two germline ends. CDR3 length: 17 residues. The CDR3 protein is CASRGSSVTGSAYEQYF. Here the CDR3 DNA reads TGTGCCAGCAGGGGGTCAAGTGTTACGGGAAGCGCTTACGAGCAGTACTTC.

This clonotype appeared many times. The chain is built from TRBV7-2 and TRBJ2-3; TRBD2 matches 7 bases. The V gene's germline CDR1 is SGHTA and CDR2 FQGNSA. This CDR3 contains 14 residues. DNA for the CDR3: TGTGGTACAATGTGGGGAGGGAGCACAGATACGCAGTATTTT. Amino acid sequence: CGTMWGGSTDTQYF. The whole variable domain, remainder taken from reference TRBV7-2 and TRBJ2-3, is GAGVSQSPSNKVTEKGKDVELRCDPISGHTALYWYRQSLGQGLEFLIYFQGNSAPDKSGLPSDRFSAERTGGSVSTLTIQRTQQEDSAVYLCGTMWGGSTDTQYFGPGTRLTVL.

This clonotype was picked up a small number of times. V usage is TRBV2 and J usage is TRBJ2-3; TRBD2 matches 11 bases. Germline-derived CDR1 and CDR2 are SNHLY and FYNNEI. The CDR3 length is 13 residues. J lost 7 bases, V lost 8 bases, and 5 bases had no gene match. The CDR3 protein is CASVLAGANTQYF. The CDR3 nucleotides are TGTGCCAGCGTACTAGCGGGGGCAAATACGCAGTATTTT.

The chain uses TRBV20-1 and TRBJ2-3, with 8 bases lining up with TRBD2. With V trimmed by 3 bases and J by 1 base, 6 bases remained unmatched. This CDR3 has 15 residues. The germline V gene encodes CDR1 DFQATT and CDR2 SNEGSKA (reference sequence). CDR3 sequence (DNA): TGCAGTGCTAGCGGGAGGGCTCACGGCACAGATACGCAGTATTTT. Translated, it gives CSASGRAHGTDTQYF.